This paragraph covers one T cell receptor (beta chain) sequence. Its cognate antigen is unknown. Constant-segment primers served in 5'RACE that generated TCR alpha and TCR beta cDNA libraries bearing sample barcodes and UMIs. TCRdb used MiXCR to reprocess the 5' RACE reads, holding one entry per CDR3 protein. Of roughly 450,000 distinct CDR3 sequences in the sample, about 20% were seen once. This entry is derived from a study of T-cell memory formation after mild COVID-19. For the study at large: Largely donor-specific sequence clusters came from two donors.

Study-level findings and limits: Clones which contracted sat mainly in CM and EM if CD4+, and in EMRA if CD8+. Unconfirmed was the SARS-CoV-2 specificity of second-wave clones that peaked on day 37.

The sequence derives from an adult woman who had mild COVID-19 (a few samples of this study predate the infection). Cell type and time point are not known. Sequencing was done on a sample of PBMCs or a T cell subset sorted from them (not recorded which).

The CDR3 DNA sequence: TGTGCCAGCATTCTAGCGGGAGGGCGTACAGATACGCAGTATTTT. It specifies CASILAGGRTDTQYF. This rearrangement joins TRBV2 to TRBJ2-3; TRBD2 matches at 12 bases. The V gene's germline CDR1 is SNHLY and CDR2 FYNNEI. The CDR3 covers 15 residues. J gave up 3 bases and V 7 bases, and 5 bases lay outside the gene matches.